The 27 T cell receptor beta chains in this list originate from one sample, sequenced in a study of molecular identifiers for immune sequencing clone quantification. TCRdb passed the PCR reads through MiXCR, listing each CDR3 protein once. The profile shows about 640,000 distinct CDR3 sequences, about 20% of them singletons. The material sequenced was naive CD8+ T cells from blood, with Jurkat cell RNA spiked in. The subset: FACS-sorted CD8+CD4-CCR7+CD45RA+ naive T cells. The source of these receptors is a human donor in good health. Some libraries in this study had Jurkat cell RNA spiked in.

With respect to this clonotype: A read error is possible here, since a much larger clone lies one base away. V and J are TRBV5-3 and TRBJ1-1; 7 bases align to TRBD1. TRBV5-3 is known as an ORF, though its function is uncertain. The CDR3 consists of 15 residues. CDR3 sequence (DNA): TGTGCCAGCAGCTTTTCCGGGACAGTGAACACTGAAGCTTTCTTT. It codes for CASSFSGTVNTEAFF.

This clonotype was counted at least ten times. V gene TRBV4-3 combines with J gene TRBJ1-4; possibly TRBD1 for D (6 bases). This CDR3 is 21 amino acids long. CDR1 is LGHNA and CDR2 is YSLEER in the germline V gene. V lost 2 bases and J 0 bases, leaving 25 bases between the germline ends. CDR3: CASSQTRRGAILGATNEKLFF. CDR3 nucleotide sequence: TGCGCCAGCAGCCAAACCCGGCGGGGGGCAATCCTAGGGGCAACTAATGAAAAACTGTTTTTT.

This clonotype appeared many times. The rearrangement uses TRBV5-6 and TRBJ2-7; TRBD2 agrees at 7 bases. CDR1 is SGHDT, CDR2 YYEEEE, per germline. Trimming removed 0 bases from V and 4 bases from J; junction bases left unmatched: 7. The CDR3 spans 15 residues. CDR3 loop: CASSLGLSGEYEQYF. The CDR3 DNA reads as TGTGCCAGCAGCTTGGGCCTAAGCGGGGAATACGAGCAGTACTTC. Together with reference TRBV5-6 and TRBJ2-7, the CDR3 gives the full variable domain: DAGVTQSPTHLIKTRGQQVTLRCSPKSGHDTVSWYQQALGQGPQFIFQYYEEEERQRGNFPDRFSGHQFPNYSSELNVNALLLGDSALYLCASSLGLSGEYEQYFGPGTRLTVT.

V usage is TRBV5-6 and J usage is TRBJ1-4; no clear D. The CDR3 length is 15 residues. V lost 6 bases and J lost 3, with 15 bases in between. Looked up from germline, CDR1 is SGHDT and CDR2 is YYEEEE. In DNA, the CDR3 is TGTGCCAGCACCAACTATAGGGAGCCTAATGAAAAACTGTTTTTT. As protein: CASTNYREPNEKLFF.

The sample holds many counts of this clonotype. The chain is built from TRBV7-9 and TRBJ1-4, with D tentatively TRBD1 (5 bases). The V and J ends lost 5 bases and 8 bases respectively, with 18 bases between them. The CDR3 consists of 15 residues. Germline V lookup: CDR1 SEHNR, CDR2 FQNEAQ (reference sequence). The CDR3 loop is CASSPQEGPGEKLFF. CDR3 coding DNA: TGTGCCAGCAGCCCCCAGGAGGGGCCCGGGGAAAAACTGTTTTTT.

In this sample, this clonotype turned up many times. V gene TRBV30 combines with J gene TRBJ2-7; 7 bases agree with TRBD1. Germline-derived CDR1 and CDR2 are GTSNPN and SVGIG (reference sequence). The CDR3 loop spans 15 amino acids. The ends lost 4 bases at V and 2 bases at J; junction bases unmatched: 11. The CDR3 nucleotides are TGTGCCTGGACCTTGAGGACAGGTAAAGCCTACGAGCAGTACTTC. Translation gives CAWTLRTGKAYEQYF.

This clonotype was observed a few times. This chain links TRBV7-9 with TRBJ1-4; D ambiguous. Germline CDR1 reads SEHNR; CDR2 reads FQNEAQ (reference sequence). The CDR3 extends over 16 amino acids. Trimming took off 5 bases at V and 0 bases at J, with 13 bases between the two ends. As DNA, the CDR3 is TGTGCCAGCAGCCCTCCCACGGTTCCAACTAATGAAAAACTGTTTTTT. Amino acid sequence: CASSPPTVPTNEKLFF.

The sample holds many counts of this clonotype. The chain recombines TRBV4-1 with TRBJ2-3; 10 bases line up with TRBD2. CDR3 length: 17 residues. V trimming: 1 base; J trimming: 3 bases; junction bases outside the gene matches: 7. Germline values: CDR1 MGHRA, CDR2 YSYEKL. CDR3 sequence reads: CASSQGASGRNTDTQYF. The CDR3 DNA reads TGCGCCAGCAGCCAAGGGGCTAGCGGGAGAAATACAGATACGCAGTATTTT.

Here the CDR3 reads CASSLGQGSLTSYEQYF. The CDR3 DNA sequence: TGTGCCAGTAGTTTAGGACAGGGGTCCTTAACCTCCTACGAGCAGTACTTC. The chain joins TRBV19 to TRBJ2-7; TRBD1 agrees at 9 bases. This CDR3 contains 17 residues. Germline lookup yields CDR1 LNHDA and CDR2 SQIVND (reference sequence). Trimming cost V 5 bases and J 0 bases; bases outside gene matches: 11. Looking up the rest from reference TRBV19 and TRBJ2-7 gives the full variable domain: DGGITQSPKYLFRKEGQNVTLSCEQNLNHDAMYWYRQDPGQGLRLIYYSQIVNDFQKGDIAEGYSVSREKKESFPLTVTSAQKNPTAFYLCASSLGQGSLTSYEQYFGPGTRLTVT.

About this clonotype itself: As the CDR3 is not closed by the conserved phenylalanine or tryptophan, this likely results from a read error. The chain has TRBV3-1 and TRBJ2-3, with 9 bases that match TRBD2. The length of the CDR3 is 17 residues. The junction had 5 bases not matched to a gene; V was cut back by 0 bases and J by 1 base. CDR1 is LGHDT and CDR2 is YNNKEL in the germline V gene (reference sequence). The CDR3 protein is CASSQDRGTSRTDTQYL. In DNA, the CDR3 is TGTGCCAGCAGCCAAGATAGGGGGACTAGCCGCACAGATACGCAGTATCTT.

In the case of this clonotype: A single base separates this from a much larger clone, so it may be a read error. The chain uses TRBV10-1 and TRBJ2-3, with TRBD1 matching 7 bases. Germline CDR1 reads WNHNN; CDR2 reads SYGVQD (reference sequence). There are 14 residues in the CDR3. Unmatched junction bases numbered 5, after V lost 3 bases and J lost 5 bases. CDR3 sequence: CASSDVRGLDTQYF. CDR3 coding DNA: TGCGCCAGCAGTGATGTCAGGGGGTTAGATACGCAGTATTTT.

This clonotype was observed many times. CDR3 loop: CASSFGRPQHF. The CDR3 region has the DNA TGCGCCAGCAGCTTCGGTAGGCCCCAGCATTTT. The J gene is TRBJ1-5, the V gene TRBV5-1; D uncertain. The CDR3 runs to 11 residues. Germline CDR1 and CDR2: SGHRS and YFSETQ. V shed 2 bases and J shed 9 bases, with 6 bases lying between them.

This chain joins TRBV6-6 and TRBJ2-7; D call uncertain. V shed 7 bases and J shed 3 bases, with 16 bases lying between them. Germline V gene data show CDR1 as MNHNY and CDR2 as SVGAGI (reference sequence). The length of the CDR3 is 14 residues. The CDR3 reads CASTMDRRDYEQYF. CDR3 coding DNA: TGTGCCAGCACCATGGACCGTAGGGACTACGAGCAGTACTTC.

Ten or more counts support this clonotype. The gene calls are TRBV4-1 and TRBJ1-1, with D unresolved. The CDR3 is made up of 15 amino acids. V lost 0 bases, J lost 4 bases, and 12 bases lay in between. Germline CDR1 MGHRA, CDR2 YSYEKL. CDR3 DNA sequence: TGCGCCAGCAGCCAAGATGACCCCTCGGGCACTGAAGCTTTCTTT. Translation: CASSQDDPSGTEAFF.

This clonotype occurred many times. This chain links TRBV20-1 with TRBJ2-1; no firm D call. The germline V and J ends were trimmed by 2 bases and 9 bases, with 8 bases remaining between them. The CDR3 sequence is 11 residues long. Germline assignment: CDR1 DFQATT and CDR2 SNEGSKA (reference sequence). The CDR3 loop is CSARLVSEQFF. The CDR3 DNA follows: TGCAGTGCTAGACTAGTAAGTGAGCAGTTCTTC.

This clonotype was seen at least ten times. V usage is TRBV21-1 and J usage is TRBJ1-4. TRBV21-1 is listed as a pseudogene. This CDR3 region has 12 residues. Here the CDR3 DNA reads TGTGCCAGCAATGCCCCTAATGAAAAACTGTTTTTT. It is translated as CASNAPNEKLFF.

The table lists this clonotype with a few counts. CDR3 protein: CASSKGQGLVYEQYF. CDR3 coding DNA: TGTGCCAGTAGTAAAGGACAGGGGCTGGTCTACGAGCAGTACTTC. The rearrangement links TRBV19 to TRBJ2-7; 9 bases are shared with TRBD1. After removal of 4 bases from V and 3 bases from J, the junction contained 7 bases not matched to a gene. Germline loops: CDR1 LNHDA, CDR2 SQIVND (reference sequence). This CDR3 contains 15 residues.

The chain joins TRBV4-3 to TRBJ1-3; D call uncertain. V was cut by 1 base and J by 0 bases, with 7 bases left in between. From germline, CDR1 is LGHNA and CDR2 YSLEER. The CDR3 totals 15 residues. CDR3 coding DNA: TGCGCCAGCAGCCAAGGAACATTCTCTGGAAACACCATATATTTT. Its translation is CASSQGTFSGNTIYF.

This clonotype was counted many times. This chain uses TRBV7-9 with TRBJ1-3; no clear D. The V end lost 1 base, the J end lost 0 bases, and 10 bases lay between the germline ends. The CDR3 has 16 amino acids. CDR1 SEHNR and CDR2 FQNEAQ come from the germline V gene (reference sequence). The CDR3 coding sequence is TGTGCCAGCAGCTTAGTGCTCGTCGGCTCTGGAAACACCATATATTTT. It yields the protein CASSLVLVGSGNTIYF.

In this sample, this clonotype turned up a few times. In nucleotides, the CDR3 is TGCGCCAGCAGCCAAGTTCAGGGGGCTCGAGAGCAGTACTTC. The encoded protein is CASSQVQGAREQYF. The V call is TRBV4-1, the J call TRBJ2-7; 8 bases fit TRBD1. The CDR3 is 14 amino acids. The germline gives CDR1 MGHRA, CDR2 YSYEKL. J was trimmed by 7 bases and V by 1 base; bases with no gene match: 6.

The chain is built from TRBV2 and TRBJ1-4; 7 nucleotides align to TRBD1. Per germline, CDR1 SNHLY and CDR2 FYNNEI. The CDR3 is 16 residues long. Trimming removed 1 base from V and 0 bases from J; junction bases left unmatched: 2. The CDR3 nucleotides read TGTGCCAGCAGTGAAGGCAGGGGGACAACTAATGAAAAACTGTTTTTT. Its protein is CASSEGRGTTNEKLFF.

There are many counts of this clonotype. The chain links TRBV7-9 to TRBJ2-5, with 9 bases fitting TRBD2. In germline, CDR1 is SEHNR, CDR2 FQNEAQ (reference sequence). Trimming removed 5 bases from V and 2 bases from J; junction bases left unmatched: 9. The CDR3 spans 16 residues. The DNA of the CDR3 is TGTGCCAGCAGCCCCTTCTCTAGCGGGGAGCAAGAGACCCAGTACTTC. It yields the protein CASSPFSSGEQETQYF.

This clonotype was recorded many times. The gene calls are TRBV27 and TRBJ1-1; the D gene is possibly TRBD1 (5 bases). Per the germline V gene, CDR1 is MNHEY and CDR2 is SMNVEV (reference sequence). V shed 8 bases and J shed 0 bases, with 13 bases lying between them. The CDR3 sequence is 14 residues long. The chain's CDR3 is CASGGAHMNTEAFF. DNA of the CDR3: TGTGCCAGCGGCGGGGCCCACATGAACACTGAAGCTTTCTTT.

Comment on this clonotype: A clone one base away is much larger, so this may be a read error. Because it lacks the conserved phenylalanine or tryptophan at the end, this CDR3 is likely a read error. V gene TRBV27 combines with J gene TRBJ2-4; 7 nucleotides agree with TRBD1. In germline, CDR1 is MNHEY, CDR2 SMNVEV (reference sequence). This CDR3 has 16 amino acids. V trimming: 5 bases; J trimming: 0 bases; junction bases outside the gene matches: 7. The CDR3 protein is CASSLGTAIAKNIQYL. For the CDR3, the DNA is TGTGCCAGCAGTCTTGGGACAGCTATAGCCAAAAACATTCAGTACCTC.

V gene TRBV24-1 combines with J gene TRBJ1-5; D perhaps matches TRBD1 (6 bases). V was trimmed by 4 bases and J by 6 bases, leaving 15 bases between them. Germline V gives CDR1 KGHDR, CDR2 SFDVKD. The CDR3 extends over 15 amino acids. The DNA for the CDR3 is TGTGCCACCAGTGACCCACGACAGGAAAGTCAGCCCCAGCATTTT. This translates into CATSDPRQESQPQHF.

This clonotype came up a few times. This sequence joins TRBV12-5 and TRBJ2-1; D might be TRBD1 (7 bases). The germline V and J ends were trimmed by 2 bases and 8 bases, with 25 bases remaining between them. The CDR3 contains 18 residues. Germline CDR1 is LGHNT and CDR2 is FRNRAP. CDR3 coding DNA: TGTGCTAGTGGTTTGAGCGGCCATGGGGACTCCCAGGGGGATGAGCAGTTCTTC. Protein sequence: CASGLSGHGDSQGDEQFF. Full variable domain (outside the CDR3, taken from reference TRBV12-5 and TRBJ2-1): DARVTQTPRHKVTEMGQEVTMRCQPILGHNTVFWYRQTMMQGLELLAYFRNRAPLDDSGMPKDRFSAEMPDATLATLKIQPSEPRDSAVYFCASGLSGHGDSQGDEQFFGPGTRLTVL.

The rearrangement links TRBV30 to TRBJ1-1; 10 bases line up with TRBD1. J lost 0 bases, V lost 2 bases, and 12 bases had no gene match. CDR3 length: 18 residues. Germline V gene lookup returns CDR1 GTSNPN and CDR2 SVGIG (reference sequence). The DNA for the CDR3 is TGTGCCTGGAGTTTCAGACAGGGGGCTGTTTTTATGAACACTGAAGCTTTCTTT. Amino acid sequence: CAWSFRQGAVFMNTEAFF.